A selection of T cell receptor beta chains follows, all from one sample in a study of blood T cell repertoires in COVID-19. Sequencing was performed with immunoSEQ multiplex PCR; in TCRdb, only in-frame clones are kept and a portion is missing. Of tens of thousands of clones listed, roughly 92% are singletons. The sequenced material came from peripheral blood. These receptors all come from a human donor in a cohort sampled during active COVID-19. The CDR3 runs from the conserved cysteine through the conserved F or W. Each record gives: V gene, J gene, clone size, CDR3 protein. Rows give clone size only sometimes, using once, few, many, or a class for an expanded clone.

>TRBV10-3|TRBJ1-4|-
CAISVADNEKLFF
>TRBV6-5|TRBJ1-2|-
CASSLEGWGNYGYTF
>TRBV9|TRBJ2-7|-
CASSYLDRGYEQYF
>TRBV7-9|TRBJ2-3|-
CASRTGYTDTQYF
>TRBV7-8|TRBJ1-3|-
CASTLGGRSGNTIYF
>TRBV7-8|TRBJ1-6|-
CASSPPRGAGRYSPLHF
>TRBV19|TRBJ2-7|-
CASSIFSGPYEQYF
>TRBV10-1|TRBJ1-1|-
CASSEGGMDTEAFF
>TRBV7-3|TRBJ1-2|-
CASSQARQTYGYTF
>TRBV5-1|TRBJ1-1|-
CASTPTAVNTEAFF
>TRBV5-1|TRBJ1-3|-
CASSPGGSGNTIYF
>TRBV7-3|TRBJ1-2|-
CASSETGGRNYGYTF
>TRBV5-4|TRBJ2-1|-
CASSFGGGRYNEQFF
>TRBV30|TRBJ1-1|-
CAWSRRGRRTEAFF
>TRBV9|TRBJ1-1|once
CASSVDFGMGNTEAFF
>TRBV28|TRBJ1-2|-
CATLSLDRRIYGYTF
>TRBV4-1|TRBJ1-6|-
CASSQGTGSYNSPLHF
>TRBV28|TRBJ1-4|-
CASSLVGLAATNEKLFF
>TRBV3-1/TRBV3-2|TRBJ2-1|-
CASSQDGGGSYNEQFF